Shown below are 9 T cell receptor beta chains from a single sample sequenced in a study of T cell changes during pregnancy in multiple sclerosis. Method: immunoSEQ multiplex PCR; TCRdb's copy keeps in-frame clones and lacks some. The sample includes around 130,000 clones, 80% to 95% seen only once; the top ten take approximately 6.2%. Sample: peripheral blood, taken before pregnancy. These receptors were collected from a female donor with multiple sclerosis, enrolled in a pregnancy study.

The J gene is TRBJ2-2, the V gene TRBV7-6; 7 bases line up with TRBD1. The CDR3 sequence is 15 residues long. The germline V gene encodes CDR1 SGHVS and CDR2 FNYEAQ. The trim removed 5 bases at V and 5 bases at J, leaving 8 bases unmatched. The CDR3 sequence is CASSATGIETGELFF. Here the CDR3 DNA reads TGTGCCAGCAGCGCGACAGGGATCGAGACCGGGGAGCTGTTTTTT.

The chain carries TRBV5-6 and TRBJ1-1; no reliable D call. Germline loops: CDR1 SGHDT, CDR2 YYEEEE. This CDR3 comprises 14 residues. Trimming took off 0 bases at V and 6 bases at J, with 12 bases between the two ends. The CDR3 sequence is CASSLDPRRSEAFF. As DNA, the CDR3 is TGTGCCAGCAGCTTGGATCCCCGGCGGTCTGAAGCTTTCTTT.

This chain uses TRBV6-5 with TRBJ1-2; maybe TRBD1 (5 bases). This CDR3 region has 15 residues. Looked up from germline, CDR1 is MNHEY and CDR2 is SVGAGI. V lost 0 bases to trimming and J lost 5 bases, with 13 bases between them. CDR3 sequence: CASSYSKDSPYGYTF. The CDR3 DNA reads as TGTGCCAGCAGTTACTCGAAAGACAGCCCATATGGCTACACCTTC.

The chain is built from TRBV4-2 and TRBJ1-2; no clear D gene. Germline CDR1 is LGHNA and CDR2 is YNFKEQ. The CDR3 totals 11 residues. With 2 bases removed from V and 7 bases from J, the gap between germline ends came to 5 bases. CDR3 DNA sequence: TGTGCCAGCAGCCAAAGCGCTGGCTACACCTTC. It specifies CASSQSAGYTF.

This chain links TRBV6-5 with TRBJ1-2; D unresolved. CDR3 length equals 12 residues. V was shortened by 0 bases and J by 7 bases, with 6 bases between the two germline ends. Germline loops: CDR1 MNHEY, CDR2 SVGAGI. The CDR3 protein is CASSYSSGGYTF. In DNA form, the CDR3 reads TGTGCCAGCAGTTACTCGAGCGGTGGCTACACCTTC.

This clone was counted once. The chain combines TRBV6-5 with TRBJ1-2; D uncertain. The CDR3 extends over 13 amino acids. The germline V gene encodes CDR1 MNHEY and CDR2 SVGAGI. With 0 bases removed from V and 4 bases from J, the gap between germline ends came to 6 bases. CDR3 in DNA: TGTGCCAGCAGTTACTCAATCGTCTATGGCTACACCTTC. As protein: CASSYSIVYGYTF.

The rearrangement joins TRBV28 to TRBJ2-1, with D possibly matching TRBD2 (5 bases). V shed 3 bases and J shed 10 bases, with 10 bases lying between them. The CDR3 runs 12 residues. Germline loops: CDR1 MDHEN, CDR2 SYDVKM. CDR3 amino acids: CASSFFGLEQFF. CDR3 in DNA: TGTGCCAGCAGTTTCTTTGGACTCGAGCAGTTCTTC.

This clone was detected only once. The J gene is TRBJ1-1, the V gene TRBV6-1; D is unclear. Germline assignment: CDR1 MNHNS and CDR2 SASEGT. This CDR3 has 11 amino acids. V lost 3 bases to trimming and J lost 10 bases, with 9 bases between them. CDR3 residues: CASSDFPLAFF. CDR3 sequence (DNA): TGTGCCAGCAGTGACTTCCCCCTAGCTTTCTTT.

CDR3 sequence (DNA): TGTGCCAGCAGCCAATACCACAGGGTAAGGAATGAAAAACTGTTTTTT. It translates to CASSQYHRVRNEKLFF. J is TRBJ1-4 and V is TRBV14; D may be TRBD1 (6 bases). CDR1 SGHDN and CDR2 FVKESK come from the germline V gene. V dropped 2 bases and J dropped 5 bases, with 15 bases sitting between them. This CDR3 spans 16 amino acids.